Following are 9 T cell receptor beta chains from one sample sequenced in a study of beta chain features in type 1 diabetes. Overall study findings and caveats: Moderate but significant shortening of TCRB CDR3s was recorded in all four CD4+ subsets from Type 1 diabetes patients.

Expressed TCRB transcripts were sequenced after all isolated RNA was converted to cDNA. TCRdb's copy holds only in-frame clones and misses some; the assay was immunoSEQ multiplex PCR. The repertoire has about 400,000 clones, 10% to 15% of them found once; the top ten carry roughly 0.0097%. These receptors lack a known antigen. Source material: naive CD4+ T cells from blood. These receptors originate from a woman younger than 30 with type 1 diabetes.

This clone was seen more than once but under ten times. The rearrangement links TRBV5-1 to TRBJ2-3; 7 bases are a match to TRBD2. Germline trimming cut 2 bases from V and 6 bases from J; bases unmatched to any gene: 9. CDR1 SGHRS and CDR2 YFSETQ come from the germline V gene. The CDR3 runs to 15 residues. For the CDR3, the DNA is TGCGCCAGCAGCTTAGCGACTAGCATGGCGGATACGCAGTATTTT. This sequence encodes CASSLATSMADTQYF. The variable domain in full, with the rest retrieved from reference TRBV5-1 and TRBJ2-3, is KAGVTQTPRYLIKTRGQQVTLSCSPISGHRSVSWYQQTPGQGLQFLFEYFSETQRNKGNFPGRFSGRQFSNSRSEMNVSTLELGDSALYLCASSLATSMADTQYFGPGTRLTVL.

There are a few counts of this clone. Other DNA sequences of this sample code for an identical CDR3. This chain joins TRBV9 and TRBJ2-1, with D possibly being TRBD1 (6 bases). The CDR3 runs 13 residues. V lost 1 base and J 4 bases, leaving 6 bases between the germline ends. Germline V gene sequence: CDR1 SGDLS, CDR2 YYNGEE. The CDR3 sequence is CASSVQGYNEQFF. CDR3 sequence (DNA): TGTGCCAGCAGCGTACAGGGGTACAATGAGCAGTTCTTC.

This clone was seen a few times. The CDR3: CASRPWGGANAGELFF. The CDR3 DNA follows: TGTGCCAGCAGGCCTTGGGGGGGGGCCAACGCCGGGGAGCTGTTTTTT. The chain employs TRBV7-9 and TRBJ2-2, with a possible D match to TRBD2 (7 bases). V was cut by 6 bases and J by 6 bases, with 20 bases left in between. Germline V lookup: CDR1 SEHNR, CDR2 FQNEAQ (reference sequence). The CDR3 spans 16 residues. Full variable domain (remainder filled in from reference TRBV7-9 and TRBJ2-2): DTGVSQNPRHKITKRGQNVTFRCDPISEHNRLYWYRQTLGQGPEFLTYFQNEAQLEKSRLLSDRFSAERPKGSFSTLEIQRTEQGDSAMYLCASRPWGGANAGELFFGEGSRLTVL.

CDR3 loop: CASSPTVGETQYF. The CDR3 DNA is TGTGCCAGCTCACCGACAGTAGGAGAGACCCAGTACTTC. This chain connects TRBV18 to TRBJ2-5, with a tentative D call TRBD1 (5 bases). V lost 3 bases and J 4 bases, leaving 9 bases between the germline ends. From germline, CDR1 is KGHSH and CDR2 LQKENI. CDR3 length: 13 amino acids.

This chain links TRBV4-3 with TRBJ2-3; D may be TRBD2 (5 bases). The CDR3 is made up of 16 amino acids. Germline V gene lookup returns CDR1 LGHNA and CDR2 YSLEER. V dropped 2 bases and J dropped 2 bases, with 14 bases sitting between them. The CDR3 nucleotides read TGCGCCAGCAGCCAAAATAGCGCCTTTTACACAGATACGCAGTATTTT. Its protein product is CASSQNSAFYTDTQYF.

The rearrangement uses TRBV7-7 and TRBJ2-3; a possible D gene is TRBD2 (6 bases). There are 14 residues in the CDR3. Germline lookup yields CDR1 SSHAT and CDR2 FNYEAQ (reference sequence). Trimming removed 5 bases from V and 2 bases from J, with 11 bases in between. The CDR3 loop reads CASSTGTVTDTQYF. In nucleotides, the CDR3 is TGTGCCAGCAGCACCGGGACTGTCACAGATACGCAGTATTTT. Based on the CDR3 plus reference TRBV7-7 and TRBJ2-3, the full variable domain is GAGVSQSPRYKVTKRGQDVTLRCDPISSHATLYWYQQALGQGPEFLTYFNYEAQPDKSGLPSDRFSAERPEGSISTLTIQRTEQRDSAMYRCASSTGTVTDTQYFGPGTRLTVL.

This clone showed up just a few times. This rearrangement joins TRBV2 to TRBJ2-7, with D possibly being TRBD2 (6 bases). This CDR3 has 13 residues. The V gene's germline CDR1 is SNHLY and CDR2 FYNNEI. The ends were cut back, 3 bases at V and 5 bases at J, with 11 bases in the middle. CDR3: CASSDGGFNEQYF. The CDR3 DNA reads as TGTGCCAGCAGTGACGGGGGTTTCAACGAGCAGTACTTC. Based on the CDR3 plus reference TRBV2 and TRBJ2-7, the full variable domain is EPEVTQTPSHQVTQMGQEVILRCVPISNHLYFYWYRQILGQKVEFLVSFYNNEISEKSEIFDDQFSVERPDGSNFTLKIRSTKLEDSAMYFCASSDGGFNEQYFGPGTRLTVT.

This chain connects TRBV7-9 to TRBJ1-2; 8 bases agree with TRBD1. The CDR3 consists of 17 residues. V gave up 5 bases and J gave up 1 base; unmatched junction bases: 12. CDR1 is SEHNR and CDR2 is FQNEAQ in the germline V gene (reference sequence). CDR3 nucleotides: TGTGCCAGCAGCCTTGGACAGGGTCTGGATGGTAACTATGGCTACACCTTC. As protein: CASSLGQGLDGNYGYTF.

This clone was counted a few times. This chain links TRBV19 with TRBJ2-6; 9 nucleotides line up with TRBD1. The CDR3 is made up of 18 amino acids. V was pared by 3 bases and J by 1 base, with 7 bases of the junction left unmatched. Per germline, CDR1 LNHDA and CDR2 SQIVND (reference sequence). The CDR3 region is CASSMGGQGKSGANVLTF. The CDR3 nucleotides are TGTGCCAGTAGTATGGGCGGACAGGGGAAATCTGGGGCCAACGTCCTGACTTTC.